Presented here are 22 T cell receptor beta chains from one specimen sequenced in a study of technical replicates of blood from several donors. Clones were read by immunoSEQ multiplex PCR, and TCRdb kept only the in-frame ones, dropping some. The data hold more than 65,000 clones, with about 96% observed a single time. The sample taken for sequencing was T cells isolated from PBMCs. These receptors were taken from a human donor in good health.

CDR3: CASSQSQGFYNEQFF. DNA for the CDR3: TGCGCCAGCAGCCAAAGCCAGGGCTTCTACAATGAGCAGTTCTTC. This sequence joins TRBV4-3 and TRBJ2-1; possible D gene TRBD1, 5 bases. V dropped 2 bases and J dropped 3 bases, with 11 bases sitting between them. The V gene's germline CDR1 is LGHNA and CDR2 YSLEER. The CDR3 contains 15 residues.

The chain employs TRBV19 and TRBJ1-2, with 9 bases that match TRBD1. Germline CDR1 and CDR2: LNHDA and SQIVND (reference sequence). V gave up 5 bases and J gave up 6 bases; unmatched junction bases: 10. The CDR3 contains 15 residues. CDR3 DNA: TGTGCCAGTAGTGAGACGTACAGGGGGCGGGATGGCTACACCTTC. Protein product: CASSETYRGRDGYTF.

The chain employs TRBV18 and TRBJ1-1; no reliable D call. Trimming took 4 bases from V and 1 from J, leaving 10 bases between them. The germline gives CDR1 KGHSH, CDR2 LQKENI. This CDR3 spans 14 amino acids. The CDR3 DNA sequence: TGTGCCAGCTCACAGGCCGCGGGGAACACTGAAGCTTTCTTT. It encodes CASSQAAGNTEAFF.

V gene TRBV13 combines with J gene TRBJ1-2; tentatively, D is TRBD1 (6 bases). This CDR3 spans 13 amino acids. CDR1 and CDR2 from the germline V gene are PRHDT and FYEKMQ (reference sequence). Trimming shortened V by 2 bases and J by 3 bases, and 7 bases separated the two germline ends. CDR3 residues: CASSLPGDYGYTF. CDR3 in DNA: TGTGCCAGCAGCTTACCAGGGGACTATGGCTACACCTTC.

The DNA of the CDR3 is TGTGCCAGCAGCTTGGCAGGGGGTGACGAGCAGTACTTC. Residues: CASSLAGGDEQYF. The gene calls are TRBV5-6 and TRBJ2-7; 7 positions match TRBD1. Trimming removed 0 bases from V and 5 bases from J; junction bases left unmatched: 2. Germline V lookup: CDR1 SGHDT, CDR2 YYEEEE. The CDR3 has 13 amino acids.

This chain uses TRBV7-3 with TRBJ2-1; 14 bases are shared with TRBD2. This CDR3 is 16 amino acids long. The germline V gene has CDR1 SGHTA and CDR2 FQGTGA. With 3 bases clipped from V and 8 bases from J, the junction kept 6 bases outside the gene matches. The CDR3 spells CASSFMGLAGADEQFF. The CDR3 coding sequence is TGTGCCAGCAGCTTCATGGGACTAGCGGGAGCGGATGAGCAGTTCTTC.

Turning to this clone: The germline gene is not matched at one end of the junction; a read error may be the cause. The gene calls are TRBV29-1 and TRBJ1-1, with D possibly TRBD1 on 6 matching bases. Germline V gene sequence: CDR1 SQVTM, CDR2 ANQGSEA. This CDR3 has 14 amino acids. The CDR3 DNA follows: TGCAGCGTCGAAGTACAGGGTATCAACACTGAAGCTTTCTTT. The encoded protein is CSVEVQGINTEAFF.

The chain recombines TRBV28 with TRBJ2-7, with TRBD2 identical over 10 bases. Germline V gene lookup returns CDR1 MDHEN and CDR2 SYDVKM. This CDR3 is 15 amino acids long. After removal of 3 bases from V and 4 bases from J, the junction contained 6 bases not matched to a gene. CDR3 sequence reads: CASSLKPSGSYEQYF. The CDR3 DNA follows: TGTGCCAGCAGTTTGAAGCCTAGCGGGAGTTACGAGCAGTACTTC.

The chain carries TRBV4-2 and TRBJ1-5; a weak D match, TRBD1 (5 bases). The V and J ends lost 0 bases and 7 bases respectively, with 16 bases between them. CDR1 LGHNA and CDR2 YNFKEQ come from the germline V gene. This CDR3 is built from 16 residues. This CDR3 is CASSQEWGSTGQPQHF. DNA for the CDR3: TGTGCCAGCAGCCAAGAGTGGGGCTCAACTGGGCAGCCCCAGCATTTT.

The chain joins TRBV5-1 to TRBJ2-7; the D gene is possibly TRBD1 (6 bases). The CDR3 is made up of 15 amino acids. Germline CDR1 is SGHRS and CDR2 is YFSETQ. Trimming took off 5 bases at V and 0 bases at J, with 15 bases between the two ends. CDR3 region: CASRPAGTYSYEQYF. CDR3 DNA sequence: TGCGCCAGCAGACCAGCTGGGACATACTCCTACGAGCAGTACTTC.

The chain carries TRBV5-1 and TRBJ1-4; D possibly corresponds to TRBD1 (5 bases). Trimming took 4 bases from V and 3 from J, leaving 10 bases between them. Germline lookup yields CDR1 SGHRS and CDR2 YFSETQ. The CDR3 covers 14 residues. This chain's CDR3 is CASSRGDPNEKLFF. In nucleotides, the CDR3 is TGCGCCAGCAGCCGGGGGGACCCTAATGAAAAACTGTTTTTT.

The chain is built from TRBV6-6 and TRBJ1-2; 10 nucleotides match TRBD1. Trimming at V came to 2 bases and at J to 3 bases, leaving 3 bases not matched to a gene. CDR1 and CDR2 from the germline V gene are MNHNY and SVGAGI (reference sequence). The CDR3 covers 15 residues. DNA of the CDR3: TGTGCCAGCAGTTACGGGACAGGGGAGGACTATGGCTACACCTTC. It specifies CASSYGTGEDYGYTF.

The genes are TRBV6-5 and TRBJ2-7; 9 bases align to TRBD1. Germline CDR1 MNHEY, CDR2 SVGAGI. The CDR3 is 14 residues long. The V gene end was trimmed by 0 bases and the J gene end by 3 bases; junction bases not matched to a gene: 0. Written as DNA, the CDR3 is TGTGCCAGCAGTTACTCGGACAGGGGCTACGAGCAGTACTTC. Protein: CASSYSDRGYEQYF.

V usage is TRBV30 and J usage is TRBJ2-3; D is ambiguous. Germline CDR1 GTSNPN, CDR2 SVGIG (reference sequence). V lost 4 bases, J lost 1 base, and 9 bases lay in between. The CDR3 covers 13 residues. This CDR3 is CAWNYRGTDTQYF. CDR3 sequence (DNA): TGTGCCTGGAATTACCGGGGCACAGATACGCAGTATTTT.

The rearrangement links TRBV9 to TRBJ2-1; 7 bases map to TRBD2. V was clipped by 0 bases and J by 7 bases; unmatched bases: 10. In germline, CDR1 is SGDLS, CDR2 YYNGEE. This CDR3 region has 16 residues. This CDR3 reads CASSVDPQRGLNEQFF. CDR3 in DNA: TGTGCCAGCAGCGTAGATCCCCAGCGGGGCCTTAATGAGCAGTTCTTC.

This clone was seen a single time. The V call is TRBV28, the J call TRBJ1-1, with a possible D match to TRBD1 (6 bases). The CDR3 loop spans 12 amino acids. Trimming cost V 7 bases and J 7 bases, with 13 bases left between them. CDR1 and CDR2 from the germline V gene are MDHEN and SYDVKM. The CDR3 spells CASIYVGGEAFF. CDR3 DNA sequence: TGTGCCAGCATATACGTAGGGGGTGAAGCTTTCTTT.

The J gene is TRBJ2-7, the V gene TRBV10-2; maybe TRBD2 (6 bases). The CDR3 is 13 amino acids. CDR1 is WSHSY, CDR2 SAAADI, per germline. V lost 4 bases, J lost 2 bases, and 9 bases lay in between. The CDR3 is CASSVPGAYEQYF. Written as DNA, the CDR3 is TGCGCCAGCAGTGTTCCGGGAGCCTACGAGCAGTACTTC.

The V and J genes are TRBV5-1 and TRBJ2-3; 7 positions match TRBD1. Germline loops: CDR1 SGHRS, CDR2 YFSETQ. The CDR3 runs to 17 residues. The V segment lost 4 bases and the J segment 2 bases; nucleotides outside the gene matches: 13. The CDR3 DNA sequence: TGCGCCAGCAGCCCGAGACCGACAGGGTCGTCCACAGATACGCAGTATTTT. Protein: CASSPRPTGSSTDTQYF.

This chain links TRBV5-1 with TRBJ1-4; D is uncertain. V dropped 4 bases and J dropped 8 bases, with 12 bases sitting between them. Looked up from germline, CDR1 is SGHRS and CDR2 is YFSETQ. The CDR3 is made up of 13 amino acids. This chain's CDR3 is CASSPDGSEKLFF. Here the CDR3 DNA reads TGCGCCAGCAGCCCCGACGGGAGCGAAAAACTGTTTTTT. Together with reference TRBV5-1 and TRBJ1-4, the CDR3 gives the full variable domain: KAGVTQTPRYLIKTRGQQVTLSCSPISGHRSVSWYQQTPGQGLQFLFEYFSETQRNKGNFPGRFSGRQFSNSRSEMNVSTLELGDSALYLCASSPDGSEKLFFGSGTQLSVL.

This chain uses TRBV7-9 with TRBJ2-1, with D possibly matching TRBD2 (6 bases). Germline-derived CDR1 and CDR2 are SEHNR and FQNEAQ (reference sequence). V dropped 5 bases and J dropped 10 bases, with 12 bases sitting between them. The CDR3 is 12 residues long. CDR3 in DNA: TGTGCCAGCAGCCCCCCTCTAGCGGAGCAGTTCTTC. Translating gives CASSPPLAEQFF.

The chain is built from TRBV6-1 and TRBJ2-7; TRBD1 matches at 8 bases. The CDR3 is 15 residues long. J gave up 0 bases and V 5 bases, and 6 bases lay outside the gene matches. The germline V gene has CDR1 MNHNS and CDR2 SASEGT. This chain's CDR3 is CASSSRQGSSYEQYF. The CDR3 DNA sequence: TGTGCCAGCAGTTCCAGACAGGGGAGCTCCTACGAGCAGTACTTC.

The chain employs TRBV2 and TRBJ1-2, with TRBD1 identical over 7 bases. The CDR3 length is 16 residues. The germline CDR1 and CDR2 sequences are SNHLY and FYNNEI. V shed 0 bases, J shed 6 bases, and the junction held 10 bases outside the gene matches. The chain's CDR3 is CASSEAPLRQGDGYTF. The CDR3 DNA sequence: TGTGCCAGCAGTGAAGCGCCCCTCAGGCAGGGGGATGGCTACACCTTC. Full variable domain (outside the CDR3, taken from reference TRBV2 and TRBJ1-2): EPEVTQTPSHQVTQMGQEVILRCVPISNHLYFYWYRQILGQKVEFLVSFYNNEISEKSEIFDDQFSVERPDGSNFTLKIRSTKLEDSAMYFCASSEAPLRQGDGYTFGSGTRLTVV.